The 10 T cell receptor beta chains given below trace back to one sample, sequenced in a study of OX40 agonist ivuxolimab in advanced cancers. Here immunoSEQ multiplex PCR was the method, and the copy in TCRdb shows in-frame clones only, minus some. The sample includes 90,000 to 100,000 clones, roughly nine tenths of them seen just once. The sample consisted of CD4+ or CD8+ T cells sorted from blood, taken in a trial of the OX40 agonist ivuxolimab. The receptors come from an adult with an advanced solid tumor such as melanoma, head and neck, liver or kidney cancer.

In DNA, the CDR3 is TGTGCCAGCAGCGCCGGACAATCGAACACTGAAGCTTTCTTT. Encoded protein: CASSAGQSNTEAFF. The chain links TRBV7-3 to TRBJ1-1; D may be TRBD1 (5 bases). V was cut by 5 bases and J by 1 base, with 11 bases left in between. This CDR3 is 14 amino acids long. From germline, CDR1 is SGHTA and CDR2 FQGTGA.

The gene calls are TRBV30 and TRBJ1-5; tentative D call: TRBD1 (6 bases). The CDR3 runs 13 residues. V was cut by 5 bases and J by 5 bases, with 13 bases left in between. Germline loops: CDR1 GTSNPN, CDR2 SVGIG (reference sequence). The CDR3 reads CAWARGFDQPQHF. CDR3 bases: TGTGCCTGGGCAAGGGGGTTCGATCAGCCCCAGCATTTT.

This clone appeared a few times. V gene TRBV6-1 combines with J gene TRBJ1-2; D perhaps matches TRBD1 (6 bases). The CDR3 extends over 15 amino acids. The germline gives CDR1 MNHNS, CDR2 SASEGT. Trimming shortened V by 4 bases and J by 7 bases, and 19 bases separated the two germline ends. CDR3 sequence (DNA): TGTGCCAGCAGTGGGATGGGGGCCTACTCTAGTGGCTACACCTTC. Translation: CASSGMGAYSSGYTF.

V is TRBV5-1 and J is TRBJ1-4, with 7 bases matching TRBD1. The J segment lost 8 bases and the V segment lost 5 bases, leaving 9 bases of the junction unmatched. The germline gives CDR1 SGHRS, CDR2 YFSETQ. The CDR3 consists of 14 residues. This CDR3 reads CASRPQLQGEKLFF. The CDR3 region has the DNA TGCGCCAGCAGACCCCAGTTACAGGGGGAAAAACTGTTTTTT. Combining the CDR3 with reference TRBV5-1 and TRBJ1-4 gives the whole variable domain KAGVTQTPRYLIKTRGQQVTLSCSPISGHRSVSWYQQTPGQGLQFLFEYFSETQRNKGNFPGRFSGRQFSNSRSEMNVSTLELGDSALYLCASRPQLQGEKLFFGSGTQLSVL.

The CDR3 is CASSRSSYNEQFF. CDR3 nucleotide sequence: TGTGCCAGCAGCCGGAGCTCCTACAATGAGCAGTTCTTC. The chain couples TRBV11-3 to TRBJ2-1; no firm D call. Germline CDR1 is SGHNT and CDR2 is YENEEA. The CDR3 runs 13 residues. Trimming shortened V by 5 bases and J by 0 bases, and 5 bases separated the two germline ends.

This rearrangement joins TRBV5-1 to TRBJ1-1, with D possibly matching TRBD1 (5 bases). The ends were cut back, 2 bases at V and 7 bases at J, with 15 bases in the middle. Germline V CDR1 and CDR2: SGHRS, YFSETQ. This CDR3 region has 14 residues. The CDR3 region is CASSFEGVTGEAFF. The DNA of the CDR3 is TGCGCCAGCAGCTTTGAAGGGGTTACGGGTGAAGCTTTCTTT.

The chain employs TRBV2 and TRBJ1-2, with a weak D call TRBD1 (5 bases). From germline, CDR1 is SNHLY and CDR2 FYNNEI. Trimming left V 6 bases short and J 1 base short, with 9 bases between. This CDR3 is built from 13 residues. The CDR3 loop reads CASSRVDNYGYTF. For the CDR3, the DNA is TGTGCCAGCAGCAGGGTAGATAACTATGGCTACACCTTC.

The CDR3 DNA follows: TGTGCCAGTAGTACTCCGGGGACTGAGACCCAGTACTTC. Translated: CASSTPGTETQYF. The chain combines TRBV19 with TRBJ2-5; perhaps TRBD2 as D (6 bases). V lost 4 bases, J lost 5 bases, and 11 bases lay in between. The germline V gene has CDR1 LNHDA and CDR2 SQIVND (reference sequence). CDR3 size: 13 residues.

The chain recombines TRBV4-3 with TRBJ1-2; D not certain. CDR1 and CDR2 (germline): LGHNA, YSLEER. The CDR3 contains 13 residues. The germline V and J ends were trimmed by 0 bases and 5 bases, with 7 bases remaining between them. The CDR3 sequence is CASSQEYGYGYTF. The CDR3 nucleotides are TGCGCCAGCAGCCAAGAATACGGGTATGGCTACACCTTC.

This chain joins TRBV10-3 and TRBJ2-7, with D perhaps being TRBD1 or TRBD2 (5 bases each). Looked up from germline, CDR1 is ENHRY and CDR2 is SYGVKD. The CDR3 runs to 14 residues. V was shortened by 5 bases and J by 3 bases, with 14 bases between the two germline ends. DNA for the CDR3: TGTGCCATCAGTACCGGGACCATCGTCTACGAGCAGTACTTC. It yields the protein CAISTGTIVYEQYF.